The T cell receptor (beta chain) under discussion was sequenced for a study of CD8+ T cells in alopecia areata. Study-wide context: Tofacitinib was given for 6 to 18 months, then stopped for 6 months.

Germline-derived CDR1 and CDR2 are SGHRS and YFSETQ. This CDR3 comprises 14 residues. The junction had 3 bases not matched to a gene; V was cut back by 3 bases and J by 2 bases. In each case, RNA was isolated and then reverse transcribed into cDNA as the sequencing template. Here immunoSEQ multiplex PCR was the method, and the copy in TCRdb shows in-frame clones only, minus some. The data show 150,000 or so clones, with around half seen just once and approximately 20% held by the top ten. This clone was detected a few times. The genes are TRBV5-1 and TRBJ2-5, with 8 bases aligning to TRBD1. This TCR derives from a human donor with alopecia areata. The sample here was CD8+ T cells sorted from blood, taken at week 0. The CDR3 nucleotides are TGCGCCAGCAGCTGGGGACAGGAACAAGAGACCCAGTACTTC. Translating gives CASSWGQEQETQYF.